The 26 T cell receptor beta chains in this list originate from one sample, sequenced in a study of T cells in localized non-small cell lung cancer. TCRdb's table, derived via immunoSEQ multiplex PCR, lists solely in-frame clones and lacks some. The repertoire holds fewer than 40,000 clones, with roughly 90% as singletons. The input for sequencing was peripheral blood mononuclear cells, taken before any cancer treatment. These receptors all come from a man between 40 and 70 years old with stage III lung adenocarcinoma.

The chain joins TRBV6-5 to TRBJ2-7; maybe TRBD2 (6 bases). Germline CDR1 and CDR2: MNHEY and SVGAGI. V was shortened by 6 bases and J by 3 bases, with 9 bases between the two germline ends. This CDR3 spans 12 amino acids. The CDR3 DNA sequence: TGTGCCAGCAGCGGGAGCAACTACGAGCAGTACTTC. This gives the protein CASSGSNYEQYF.

The rearrangement uses TRBV7-2 and TRBJ1-2, with 9 bases that match TRBD1. The ends lost 5 bases at V and 4 bases at J; junction bases unmatched: 8. The germline CDR1 and CDR2 sequences are SGHTA and FQGNSA. CDR3 length: 15 residues. The DNA for the CDR3 is TGTGCCAGCAGCCCCCGGACAGGGGCGAGCTATGGCTACACCTTC. Amino acid sequence: CASSPRTGASYGYTF.

CDR3 region: CSAVPKETQYF. CDR3 nucleotides: TGCAGTGCTGTACCCAAAGAGACCCAGTACTTC. The gene calls are TRBV20-1 and TRBJ2-5; D remains ambiguous. Germline CDR1 reads DFQATT; CDR2 reads SNEGSKA (reference sequence). The CDR3 runs to 11 residues. V was shortened by 5 bases and J by 3 bases, with 7 bases between the two germline ends.

The V gene is TRBV19, the J gene TRBJ1-5; TRBD1 matches 8 bases. V shed 4 bases, J shed 0 bases, and the junction held 2 bases outside the gene matches. From germline, CDR1 is LNHDA and CDR2 SQIVND (reference sequence). This CDR3 spans 15 amino acids. The CDR3 sequence is CASSNGQGSNQPQHF. CDR3 bases: TGTGCCAGTAGTAACGGACAGGGTAGCAATCAGCCCCAGCATTTT. Complete variable domain (other parts from reference TRBV19 and TRBJ1-5): DGGITQSPKYLFRKEGQNVTLSCEQNLNHDAMYWYRQDPGQGLRLIYYSQIVNDFQKGDIAEGYSVSREKKESFPLTVTSAQKNPTAFYLCASSNGQGSNQPQHFGDGTRLSIL.

The chain joins TRBV9 to TRBJ2-2, with 10 bases matching TRBD1. The CDR3 loop spans 15 amino acids. Germline V CDR1 and CDR2: SGDLS, YYNGEE. With 4 bases clipped from V and 6 bases from J, the junction kept 6 bases outside the gene matches. The CDR3 region is CASSRTGGISGELFF. The CDR3 DNA sequence: TGTGCCAGCAGCCGGACAGGGGGTATCTCCGGGGAGCTGTTTTTT. Combining the CDR3 with reference TRBV9 and TRBJ2-2 gives the whole variable domain DSGVTQTPKHLITATGQRVTLRCSPRSGDLSVYWYQQSLDQGLQFLIQYYNGEERAKGNILERFSAQQFPDLHSELNLSSLELGDSALYFCASSRTGGISGELFFGEGSRLTVL.

The chain has TRBV2 and TRBJ2-1, with D unresolved. Germline assignment: CDR1 SNHLY and CDR2 FYNNEI. The CDR3 totals 12 residues. The V end was cut by 5 bases, the J end by 8 bases, with 10 bases between. This chain's CDR3 is CASSRMGYEQFF. DNA for the CDR3: TGTGCCAGCAGTCGAATGGGGTATGAGCAGTTCTTC.

The chain joins TRBV4-1 to TRBJ2-2, with 9 bases lining up with TRBD1. CDR3 length: 16 amino acids. Germline trimming cut 1 base from V and 3 bases from J; bases unmatched to any gene: 3. The germline gives CDR1 MGHRA, CDR2 YSYEKL. Written as DNA, the CDR3 is TGCGCCAGCAGCCAAGGATGGACAGGGGACACCGGGGAGCTGTTTTTT. Translating it yields CASSQGWTGDTGELFF.

This rearrangement joins TRBV6-1 to TRBJ1-1; D remains ambiguous. Germline CDR1 and CDR2: MNHNS and SASEGT. V was cut by 8 bases and J by 1 base, with 5 bases left in between. This CDR3 spans 11 amino acids. The CDR3 nucleotides read TGTGCCAGCGGGCGGAACACTGAAGCTTTCTTT. Translating it yields CASGRNTEAFF.

This clone appeared a single time. V gene TRBV9 combines with J gene TRBJ2-1; the match to TRBD1 covers 9 bases. CDR3 length equals 17 residues. Per the germline V gene, CDR1 is SGDLS and CDR2 is YYNGEE. Unmatched junction bases numbered 14, after V lost 4 bases and J lost 6 bases. The CDR3 sequence is CASSPGTGRPSGNEQFF. The CDR3 coding sequence is TGTGCCAGCAGCCCGGGGACAGGGCGACCATCTGGCAATGAGCAGTTCTTC.

The CDR3 DNA follows: TGTGCCAGCAGCCGTACTAGCGGGGCGGCAGATACGCAGTATTTT. It encodes CASSRTSGAADTQYF. The chain uses TRBV7-3 and TRBJ2-3; 10 bases fit TRBD2. Germline lookup yields CDR1 SGHTA and CDR2 FQGTGA. This CDR3 has 15 amino acids. The V and J ends lost 5 bases and 4 bases, in that order; junction bases with no gene match: 6. The complete variable domain, with remaining parts taken from reference TRBV7-3 and TRBJ2-3, reads GAGVSQTPSNKVTEKGKYVELRCDPISGHTALYWYRQSLGQGPEFLIYFQGTGAADDSGLPNDRFFAVRPEGSVSTLKIQRTERGDSAVYLCASSRTSGAADTQYFGPGTRLTVL.

The chain joins TRBV4-2 to TRBJ1-4; TRBD1 is a possible D gene (5 bases). The germline V gene has CDR1 LGHNA and CDR2 YNFKEQ. Trimming removed 2 bases at V and 12 bases at J, with 25 bases between. The CDR3 consists of 17 residues. The CDR3 DNA reads as TGTGCCAGCAGCCAAAGATGGGATCGGGACCCTGGACGGGAACTGTTTTTT. This codes for CASSQRWDRDPGRELFF.

Remarks on this clone: A junction boundary mismatches the germline segment, possibly from a read error. The chain employs TRBV6-6 and TRBJ1-6; D may be TRBD1 (6 bases). The germline V gene encodes CDR1 MNHNY and CDR2 SVGAGI (reference sequence). This CDR3 has 13 residues. The CDR3: CASRFQNRDIFNF. The CDR3 DNA reads as TGTGCCAGCAGATTCCAGAACCGGGACATCTTTAACTTT.

In its sample, this clone was seen a few times. The rearrangement joins TRBV30 to TRBJ1-2; 7 positions match TRBD1. Germline CDR1 is GTSNPN and CDR2 is SVGIG (reference sequence). CDR3 length: 15 residues. The ends lost 0 bases at V and 5 bases at J; junction bases unmatched: 9. CDR3 DNA sequence: TGTGCCTGGAGTGTAATTCCAGGGGGAAAATATGGCTACACCTTC. Residues: CAWSVIPGGKYGYTF.

The CDR3 sequence is CASSLELAANNEQFF. CDR3 bases: TGTGCCAGCAGCTTAGAACTAGCGGCGAACAATGAGCAGTTCTTC. The V and J genes are TRBV7-2 and TRBJ2-1; 8 positions agree with TRBD2. CDR3 length: 15 amino acids. Germline-derived CDR1 and CDR2 are SGHTA and FQGNSA. The junction had 4 bases not matched to a gene; V was cut back by 1 base and J by 5 bases.

This chain's CDR3 is CASSLGGQGSNEQFF. CDR3 nucleotides: TGTGCCAGCAGCTTAGGGGGACAGGGATCAAATGAGCAGTTCTTC. The chain carries TRBV7-2 and TRBJ2-1; 9 bases are shared with TRBD1. CDR3 length equals 15 residues. Germline CDR1 is SGHTA and CDR2 is FQGNSA. Trimming removed 1 base from V and 7 bases from J; junction bases left unmatched: 5.

The CDR3 DNA reads as TGCGCCATAAAGGGGGTTGGTGAAAAACTGTTTTTT. Its protein is CAIKGVGEKLFF. The V and J genes are TRBV23-1 and TRBJ1-4, with TRBD1 as a possible D gene (6 bases). TRBV23-1 is reported as an ORF; its role is uncertain. The CDR3 has 12 residues. Trimming took 10 bases from V and 7 from J, leaving 13 bases between them.

V and J are TRBV9 and TRBJ2-3; 13 bases map to TRBD2. The V gene end was trimmed by 4 bases and the J gene end by 5 bases; junction bases not matched to a gene: 10. The CDR3 has 17 amino acids. The germline V gene encodes CDR1 SGDLS and CDR2 YYNGEE. CDR3 sequence (DNA): TGTGCCAGCAGCTCACGGACTAGCGGGGGCTCCATAGATACGCAGTATTTT. It codes for CASSSRTSGGSIDTQYF.

The chain couples TRBV10-1 to TRBJ1-5, with D possibly TRBD1 on 6 matching bases. Germline V gives CDR1 WNHNN, CDR2 SYGVQD (reference sequence). V was trimmed by 5 bases and J by 5 bases, leaving 13 bases between them. This CDR3 is built from 14 residues. This CDR3 is CASSRTGGYQPQHF. In DNA form, the CDR3 reads TGCGCCAGCAGTAGGACGGGGGGCTATCAGCCCCAGCATTTT.

This clone was detected only a few times. V usage is TRBV2 and J usage is TRBJ1-1; D not resolved. Germline values: CDR1 SNHLY, CDR2 FYNNEI. The V end was cut by 2 bases, the J end by 1 base, with 8 bases between. The CDR3 runs 14 residues. In nucleotides, the CDR3 is TGTGCCAGCAGTGAACGGGTACAGAACACTGAAGCTTTCTTT. Translation: CASSERVQNTEAFF.

The gene calls are TRBV18 and TRBJ1-5; no firm D call. Germline CDR1 KGHSH, CDR2 LQKENI. The CDR3 runs 16 residues. V was cut by 6 bases and J by 0 bases, with 15 bases left in between. Here the CDR3 DNA reads TGTGCCAGCTCTCCCTTCCCGGAATATAGCAATCAGCCCCAGCATTTT. It yields the protein CASSPFPEYSNQPQHF.

This rearrangement joins TRBV11-1 to TRBJ2-1; D call uncertain. The CDR3 consists of 17 residues. In germline, CDR1 is SGHAT, CDR2 FQDESV (reference sequence). Trimming stripped 2 bases from V and 5 bases from J, with 19 bases between. The CDR3 DNA reads as TGTGCCAGCAGCTTAACAACACACAATCGGCTAAACAATGAGCAGTTCTTC. Amino acids: CASSLTTHNRLNNEQFF.

The J gene is TRBJ2-5, the V gene TRBV4-2; no clear D. CDR3 length: 15 amino acids. The ends were cut back, 5 bases at V and 1 base at J, with 14 bases in the middle. The germline V gene has CDR1 LGHNA and CDR2 YNFKEQ. CDR3 sequence: CASSSSEAGQETQYF. The CDR3 DNA sequence: TGTGCCAGCAGCTCCTCCGAGGCCGGCCAAGAGACCCAGTACTTC.

The chain carries TRBV5-6 and TRBJ2-7, with D maybe TRBD2 (6 bases). The CDR3 runs 17 residues. Trimming took 2 bases from V and 1 from J, leaving 19 bases between them. In germline, CDR1 is SGHDT, CDR2 YYEEEE. CDR3: CASSFGGWAGSSYEQYF. The CDR3 DNA reads TGTGCCAGCAGCTTTGGGGGGTGGGCAGGGAGTTCCTACGAGCAGTACTTC.

The V gene is TRBV19, the J gene TRBJ2-2; weak D call: TRBD1 (5 bases). Germline V CDR1 and CDR2: LNHDA, SQIVND (reference sequence). The CDR3 extends over 14 amino acids. With 3 bases removed from V and 6 bases from J, the gap between germline ends came to 11 bases. The DNA for the CDR3 is TGTGCCAGTAGTATCAGGGTAGAGGCCGGGGAGCTGTTTTTT. Protein product: CASSIRVEAGELFF.

The rearrangement uses TRBV4-2 and TRBJ2-5; D ambiguous. The germline V and J ends were trimmed by 0 bases and 7 bases, with 12 bases remaining between them. The CDR3 runs to 14 residues. Looked up from germline, CDR1 is LGHNA and CDR2 is YNFKEQ. CDR3 in amino acids: CASSQDKGRVTQYF. The CDR3 DNA reads TGTGCCAGCAGCCAAGATAAGGGAAGGGTGACCCAGTACTTC.

V and J are TRBV5-4 and TRBJ2-1, with 14 bases fitting TRBD2. The V gene end was trimmed by 2 bases and the J gene end by 11 bases; junction bases not matched to a gene: 9. The germline gives CDR1 SGHNT, CDR2 YYREEE (reference sequence). The CDR3 spans 16 residues. CDR3 protein: CASSFPGLAGEGKQFF. The DNA for the CDR3 is TGTGCCAGCAGCTTCCCGGGACTAGCGGGGGAGGGTAAGCAGTTCTTC.